Each of the 10 T cell receptor beta chains below was sequenced from the same sample in a study of blood T cell repertoires in COVID-19. The assay was immunoSEQ multiplex PCR, and TCRdb's table has in-frame clones only and misses some. The data show roughly 230,000 clones, roughly 88% seen once. The sample comprised peripheral blood. The receptors come from a human donor in a cohort sampled during active COVID-19.

The chain is built from TRBV15 and TRBJ1-3, with D possibly being TRBD1 (5 bases). Germline-derived CDR1 and CDR2 are LNHNV and YYDKDF (reference sequence). V dropped 0 bases and J dropped 9 bases, with 15 bases sitting between them. The CDR3 is 15 amino acids. The CDR3 DNA is TGTGCCACCAGCAGAGATAGGGGTGATGGCAGCACCATATATTTT. It yields the protein CATSRDRGDGSTIYF. Drawing the rest from reference TRBV15 and TRBJ1-3, the complete variable domain is DAMVIQNPRYQVTQFGKPVTLSCSQTLNHNVMYWYQQKSSQAPKLLFHYYDKDFNNEADTPDNFQSRRPNTSFCFLDIRSPGLGDTAMYLCATSRDRGDGSTIYFGEGSWLTVV.

This sequence joins TRBV4-1 and TRBJ2-3; the match to TRBD2 covers 11 bases. Germline loops: CDR1 MGHRA, CDR2 YSYEKL. The CDR3 sequence is 17 residues long. Germline trimming cut 3 bases from V and 0 bases from J; bases unmatched to any gene: 5. This CDR3 reads CASSHGTSGISTDTQYF. In DNA form, the CDR3 reads TGCGCCAGCAGCCATGGGACTAGCGGTATAAGCACAGATACGCAGTATTTT.

The gene calls are TRBV20-1 and TRBJ1-2; tentatively, D is TRBD1 (6 bases). Germline CDR1 and CDR2: DFQATT and SNEGSKA (reference sequence). This CDR3 is 11 amino acids long. Trimming pared 7 bases from V and 8 bases from J, leaving 14 bases between. Here the CDR3 reads CSVPGAEGYTF. The CDR3 nucleotides read TGCAGTGTTCCAGGGGCAGAGGGCTACACCTTC.

V usage is TRBV2 and J usage is TRBJ2-3; D call uncertain. Germline V gene lookup returns CDR1 SNHLY and CDR2 FYNNEI. Trimming cost V 6 bases and J 0 bases, with 10 bases left between them. This CDR3 spans 14 amino acids. CDR3 sequence reads: CASRSGPSTDTQYF. DNA for the CDR3: TGTGCCAGCAGAAGTGGGCCCAGCACAGATACGCAGTATTTT.

V gene TRBV6-6 combines with J gene TRBJ1-1; D gene uncertain. The germline CDR1 and CDR2 sequences are MNHNY and SVGAGI (reference sequence). This CDR3 region has 13 residues. Trimming stripped 7 bases from V and 1 base from J, with 10 bases between. Written as DNA, the CDR3 is TGTGCCAGCATCTACAGCCAGAACACTGAAGCTTTCTTT. This codes for CASIYSQNTEAFF.

The rearrangement uses TRBV5-7 and TRBJ1-2, with no clear D. TRBV5-7 is assigned to the ORF class and has an uncertain function. Deletions cut 6 bases from V and 6 bases from J, with 9 bases between. CDR3 size: 11 residues. The CDR3 reads CASTDLDGYTF. DNA of the CDR3: TGTGCCAGCACCGACTTAGATGGCTACACCTTC.

The sample holds a few counts of this clone. This chain connects TRBV5-1 to TRBJ1-3, with 10 bases matching TRBD1. This CDR3 is 16 amino acids long. Trimming cost V 2 bases and J 8 bases; bases outside gene matches: 10. CDR1 is SGHRS and CDR2 is YFSETQ in the germline V gene. In DNA form, the CDR3 reads TGCGCCAGCAGCTTCTACGGACAGGGGGAGGTAGACACCATATATTTT. Protein: CASSFYGQGEVDTIYF.

V is TRBV5-6 and J is TRBJ1-2; D not certain. Germline loops: CDR1 SGHDT, CDR2 YYEEEE. The ends were cut back, 5 bases at V and 5 bases at J, with 22 bases in the middle. The CDR3 loop spans 16 amino acids. DNA of the CDR3: TGTGCCAGCAGACTCCGGACCCTCCGGGATGGGTATGGCTACACCTTC. Translated: CASRLRTLRDGYGYTF.

The V and J genes are TRBV30 and TRBJ2-7; a weak D match, TRBD2 (6 bases). CDR1 and CDR2 (germline): GTSNPN, SVGIG (reference sequence). V was pared by 0 bases and J by 6 bases, with 12 bases between. This CDR3 spans 13 amino acids. The CDR3 sequence is CAWSVIAAGEQYF. CDR3 nucleotide sequence: TGTGCCTGGAGTGTAATAGCGGCTGGCGAGCAGTACTTC.

DNA of the CDR3: TGTGCCAGCAGCATGACAGTTAAGGATGGCTACACCTTC. Its translation is CASSMTVKDGYTF. The chain uses TRBV5-8 and TRBJ1-2; perhaps TRBD1 as D (5 bases). V gave up 4 bases and J gave up 6 bases, with 13 bases separating them. The germline V gene encodes CDR1 SGHTS and CDR2 YDEGEE. The CDR3 consists of 13 residues. Combining the CDR3 with reference TRBV5-8 and TRBJ1-2 gives the whole variable domain EAGVTQSPTHLIKTRGQQATLRCSPISGHTSVYWYQQALGLGLQFLLWYDEGEERNRGNFPPRFSGRQFPNYSSELNVNALELEDSALYLCASSMTVKDGYTFGSGTRLTVV.